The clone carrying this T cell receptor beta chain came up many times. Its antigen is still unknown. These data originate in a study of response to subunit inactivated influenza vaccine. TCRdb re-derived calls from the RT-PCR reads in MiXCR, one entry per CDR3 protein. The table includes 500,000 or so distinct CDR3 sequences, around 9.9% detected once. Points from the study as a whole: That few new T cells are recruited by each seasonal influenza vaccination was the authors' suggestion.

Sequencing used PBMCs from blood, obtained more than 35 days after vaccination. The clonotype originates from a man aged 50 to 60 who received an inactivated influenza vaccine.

The CDR3 protein is CASSPRAAFGYGYTF. CDR3 nucleotides: TGTGCCAGCAGCCCTCGGGCCGCGTTTGGATATGGCTACACCTTC. The V call is TRBV7-2, the J call TRBJ1-2; unclear D gene. V lost 5 bases and J 5 bases, leaving 18 bases between the germline ends. The CDR3 length is 15 residues. Germline V CDR1 and CDR2: SGHTA, FQGNSA.